The T cell receptor beta chain under discussion was sequenced for a study of immune evolution from preneoplasia to lung adenocarcinoma. Study outcomes and limitations: Top clone frequencies peaked in normal lung, apparently declining through invasive adenocarcinoma.

The CDR3 is 17 amino acids. CDR1 is SGHNT, CDR2 YYREEE, per germline (reference sequence). With V trimmed by 0 bases and J by 3 bases, 6 bases remained unmatched. Assay used: immunoSEQ multiplex PCR; TCRdb lists only in-frame clones, some missing. Here the sample spans 3,600 or so clones, over 65% being singletons. Between the mid-2010s and the late 2010s, patients underwent resection in Japan or China. Histologic diagnosis was independently verified by two lung pathologists. In the case of this clone: Its antigen is currently unknown.

The specimen sequenced was FFPE adjacent normal lung tissue. The chain combines TRBV5-4 with TRBJ2-5, with TRBD2 matching 12 bases. This TCR was sampled from a person in their 70s with lung adenocarcinoma. The CDR3 is CASSLVGTSGPKETQYF. In DNA form, the CDR3 reads TGTGCCAGCAGCTTGGTAGGGACTAGCGGGCCAAAAGAGACCCAGTACTTC.